This TCR beta chain was profiled in a study of shared clonotypes between healthy human individuals (dated by TCRdb to 2020 to 2022). At the level of the whole study: The cohort comprised two women and a few men aged 18 to 49 years. Per donor, leukapheresis produced somewhere between about 0.94 and 9.5 billion PBMCs. The study deeply sequenced blood TCR repertoires of about 5 healthy adults to estimate repertoire size and the extent of clonotype sharing between individuals. To increase sequencing depth and limit assay-specific biases, different laboratories used diverse techniques to prepare libraries and sequence TCR repertoires. The study at large found these results: Because the study included a small number of donors, the genetic and exposure-history diversity represented was limited. Only blood was sampled, and tissue TCR repertoires likely differ from those in blood. Pairwise subsampling indicated that sequencing depth was expected to affect the degree of clonotype sharing among donors.

TCR CDR3 regions were amplified from genomic DNA by multiplex PCR using the deep immunoSEQ assay. Genomic DNA extracted from each cell subset was distributed evenly over all wells of several immunoSEQ 96-well plates, and each plate served as one replicate. For unsorted PBMC, roughly 330 ng genomic DNA, equal to 30,000 or so T cell genomes, was loaded into each replicate PCR. Unsorted PBMC genomic DNA was sequenced across ten immunoSEQ deep assay plates. Purified libraries were quantified with a Qubit 3.0 fluorometer, sized on a Bioanalyzer 2100, and re-quantified with the KAPA Library Quantification kit. Every immunoSEQ 96-well plate was sequenced on a dedicated single-read 150-cycle Illumina NextSeq 550 flow cell. Regarding the original processing steps: The immunoSEQ output contained only junctional sequences without quality scores, so filtering could not match that applied to full-length reads. Sequences were annotated with PyIR, a Python wrapper for IgBLAST v1.9, and V/J genes and CDR3 were assigned using IMGT germline references. Reads were removed for weak V/J assignments (E-value above 1e-6), missing CDR3, stop codons, out-of-frame junctions, or ambiguous translated residues. V3J clonotypes were defined as sequences sharing the same inferred V gene, J gene, and CDR3 amino acid sequence. Percentage overlap between repertoires was computed as shared unique clonotypes divided by the size of the smaller repertoire. RTK rarefaction, the Chao1 estimator, and Recon v2.1 estimates of unobserved clonotypes were used to assess repertoire richness. This immuneACCESS table, as held by TCRdb, lists in-frame sequences with V and J called but not all clones. Of the missing ones, under half trace to an unresolved V gene in checked studies; the others have no known cause. V and J calls and clone size are copied from that table; D and trimming were computed from the DNA. Within this sample are about 87,000 clones, with roughly 45% of them counted one time only. Approximately 15% of the sample rests with the top ten.

After removal of 3 bases from V and 2 bases from J, the junction retains 5 bases not matched to a gene. CDR1 and CDR2 were assigned from the germline V gene as SQVTM and ANQGSEA. Taken from cysteine to phenylalanine, the CDR3 has 14 residues. Only the CDR3 portion is preserved as DNA: 42 bases, with reading frame beginning at the first base. The donors were healthy, HIV-negative adults with no recently reported acute infections or vaccinations. Only Caucasian adults living in Nashville, Tennessee, USA were represented among the donors. For unsorted samples, about 85 million PBMCs were counted and genomic DNA was extracted with the QIAamp DNA Blood Mini kit. Blood was obtained by leukapheresis, after which PBMCs were separated by Ficoll-Histopaque density gradient centrifugation and cryopreserved in liquid nitrogen vapor phase. Remarks on this clone: Its target antigen remains unknown. Base qualities are missing; no much larger clone stands one base away.

The chain was built from TRBV29-1 and TRBJ2-7, with TRBD1 matching 9 junction bases. The sequencing sample was made of PBMCs. The receptor comes from a middle-aged woman in good health. Some clones in this sample may be carry-over from other donors' samples. The encoded CDR3 is CSVEGQGSPYEQYF. The DNA reads as follows: TGCAGCGTTGAGGGACAGGGAAGCCCCTACGAGCAGTACTTC.